The rows below give T cell receptor beta chains drawn from one sample of a study of blood T cell repertoires in COVID-19. Method: immunoSEQ multiplex PCR; TCRdb's copy keeps in-frame clones and lacks some. The table records hundreds of thousands of clones, 80% to 85% of them present only once. The source material was PBMCs or T cells enriched from blood (not recorded which). These receptors were obtained from a man aged 35 to 55 who had been exposed to COVID-19. Both conserved end residues are part of each CDR3. Each record gives: clone size, J gene, V gene, D gene, CDR3 protein, CDR3 DNA. The D gene is left open where the match is weak. Some rows mark clone size as missing; the rest say once, few, many or name a class of expanded clone.

>-|TRBJ1-4|TRBV30|-
CAWSVRGASNEKLFF
TGTGCCTGGAGTGTCAGGGGCGCCTCTAATGAAAAACTGTTTTTT
>-|TRBJ2-1|TRBV6-6|TRBD2
CASSKGLAVYNEQFF
TGTGCCAGCAGTAAGGGACTAGCGGTCTACAATGAGCAGTTCTTC
>-|TRBJ2-2|TRBV10-3|-
CAISERGPTGELFF
TGTGCCATCAGTGAGCGAGGTCCGACCGGGGAGCTGTTTTTT
>-|TRBJ2-7|TRBV11-2|-
CASSLSLDREQYF
TGTGCCAGCAGCTTATCTCTCGATCGGGAGCAGTACTTC
>-|TRBJ2-7|TRBV6-5|TRBD2
CASSLGTSGSYEQYF
TGTGCCAGCAGCCTCGGGACTAGCGGCTCCTACGAGCAGTACTTC
>-|TRBJ2-3|TRBV6-1|TRBD2
CASSGGLAGSSTDTQYF
TGTGCCAGCAGTGGGGGACTAGCGGGGTCTAGCACAGATACGCAGTATTTT
>-|TRBJ2-6|TRBV15|-
CATSRVASSVSGANVLTF
TGTGCCACCAGCAGAGTGGCTAGCTCCGTCTCTGGGGCCAACGTCCTGACTTTC
>-|TRBJ1-2|TRBV7-3|TRBD1
CASSSTGTGAHGYTF
TGTGCCAGCAGCTCGACCGGGACAGGGGCCCATGGCTACACCTTC
>once|TRBJ1-2|TRBV3-1/TRBV3-2|-
CASSLSSFRYGYTF
TGTGCCAGCAGCCTGTCGAGTTTTCGCTATGGCTACACCTTC
>many|TRBJ1-5|TRBV7-8|TRBD1
CASSPGTGKGDQPQHF
TGTGCCAGCAGCCCAGGGACAGGGAAGGGTGATCAGCCCCAGCATTTT
>-|TRBJ1-5|TRBV25-1|TRBD1
CASSGTGMNRPQHF
TGTGCCAGCAGTGGGACAGGGATGAATCGGCCCCAGCATTTT
>-|TRBJ1-3|TRBV4-1|-
CASSQPTGGSGNTIYF
TGCGCCAGCAGCCAACCGACCGGAGGGTCTGGAAACACCATATATTTT
>-|TRBJ2-5|TRBV6-5|TRBD1
CASIHSWDSQETQYF
TGTGCCAGCATTCATTCGTGGGACAGCCAAGAGACCCAGTACTTC
>-|TRBJ1-6|TRBV4-1|TRBD1
CASSQDQGASNSPLHF
TGCGCCAGCAGCCAGGACCAGGGGGCCTCTAATTCACCCCTCCACTTT
>-|TRBJ2-1|TRBV7-9|TRBD2
CASSWEGYEQFF
TGTGCCAGCAGCTGGGAGGGTTATGAGCAGTTCTTC
>-|TRBJ2-5|TRBV7-8|-
CASSYRTIQETQYF
TGTGCCAGCAGCTACCGGACTATCCAAGAGACCCAGTACTTC
>-|TRBJ1-3|TRBV13|TRBD1
CASNLRRQGRSGGSGNTIYF
TGTGCCAGCAACCTCCGAAGACAGGGCAGAAGTGGGGGATCTGGAAACACCATATATTTT
>once|TRBJ2-7|TRBV14|TRBD2
CASSSLAGGYEQYF
TGTGCCAGCAGCTCGCTAGCGGGAGGGTACGAGCAGTACTTC
>-|TRBJ1-5|TRBV29-1|TRBD1
CSVPPGQSLQPQHF
TGCAGCGTGCCACCGGGACAGAGCCTTCAGCCCCAGCATTTT
>few|TRBJ2-1|TRBV5-5|-
CASSPAIPHNEQFF
TGTGCCAGCAGCCCCGCGATTCCCCACAATGAGCAGTTCTTC
>-|TRBJ1-1|TRBV2|-
CASSVSWEFGTEAFF
TGTGCCAGCAGCGTTAGTTGGGAGTTCGGCACTGAAGCTTTCTTT
>-|TRBJ2-2|TRBV19|-
CASNPFGDTGELFF
TGTGCCAGCAATCCATTCGGGGACACCGGGGAGCTGTTTTTT
>-|TRBJ2-5|TRBV10-3|TRBD1
CAVGTAQETQYF
TGTGCCGTAGGGACAGCTCAAGAGACCCAGTACTTC
>-|TRBJ1-1|TRBV11-3|TRBD1
CASSQTGMMNTEAFF
TGTGCCAGCAGCCAGACAGGGATGATGAACACTGAAGCTTTCTTT
>-|TRBJ1-2|TRBV29-1|-
CSAGATDSYGYTF
TGCAGCGCTGGGGCGACAGACTCCTATGGCTACACCTTC
>-|TRBJ1-1|TRBV14|-
CASSQGPSGEAFF
TGTGCCAGCAGCCAAGGACCTTCAGGTGAAGCTTTCTTT
>-|TRBJ2-1|TRBV6-2/TRBV6-3|TRBD2
CASSPSVAGGTNEQFF
TGTGCCAGCAGCCCTAGTGTAGCGGGAGGGACCAATGAGCAGTTCTTC
>-|TRBJ2-7|TRBV4-1|TRBD2
CASSLLFSGKSTYEQYF
TGCGCCAGCAGCCTCCTCTTTAGCGGGAAATCAACCTACGAGCAGTACTTC
>-|TRBJ1-6|TRBV7-8|TRBD1
CASSRGQGFFSPLHF
TGTGCCAGCAGCCGGGGACAGGGTTTTTTCTCACCCCTCCACTTT
>-|TRBJ1-2|TRBV18|-
CASSPPGSRVHGYTF
TGTGCCAGCTCACCCCCGGGATCAAGAGTTCATGGCTACACCTTC
>-|TRBJ1-5|TRBV6-1|-
CASSEQVGNQPQHF
TGTGCCAGCAGTGAACAGGTCGGCAATCAGCCCCAGCATTTT
>-|TRBJ2-7|TRBV5-5|-
CASSLVLGGVYEQYF
TGTGCCAGCAGCTTGGTGCTAGGGGGAGTTTACGAGCAGTACTTC
>-|TRBJ2-7|TRBV27|-
CASRKTERLSYEQYF
TGTGCCAGCAGAAAGACAGAGAGACTCTCCTACGAGCAGTACTTC
>few|TRBJ1-1|TRBV10-2|-
CASRAPGSETEAFF
TGCGCCAGCAGGGCCCCGGGATCCGAGACTGAAGCTTTCTTT
>-|TRBJ2-3|TRBV2|TRBD2
CASSERLAGGDTQYF
TGTGCCAGCAGTGAAAGGCTAGCGGGAGGGGATACGCAGTATTTT
>few|TRBJ2-7|TRBV27|TRBD2
CASSSLAGAYEQYF
TGTGCCAGCAGTTCTCTAGCGGGTGCCTACGAGCAGTACTTC